These 17 T cell receptor beta chains were sequenced from one sample in a study of OX40 agonist ivuxolimab in advanced cancers. The protocol was immunoSEQ multiplex PCR, while the TCRdb copy is restricted to in-frame clones and leaves out a portion. The sample comprises about 60,000 clones, about nine tenths of which are singletons, and roughly 17% rests with the top ten. The sequenced sample was CD4+ or CD8+ T cells sorted from blood, obtained in a trial of the OX40 agonist ivuxolimab. These receptors originate from an adult with an advanced solid tumor such as melanoma, head and neck, liver or kidney cancer.

The chain carries TRBV20-1 and TRBJ2-3, with D uncertain. Germline V gene lookup returns CDR1 DFQATT and CDR2 SNEGSKA (reference sequence). This CDR3 contains 11 residues. The ends were cut back, 7 bases at V and 4 bases at J, with 9 bases in the middle. The CDR3 loop is CSVKHADTQYF. In nucleotides, the CDR3 is TGCAGTGTGAAACATGCAGATACGCAGTATTTT.

The chain carries TRBV5-1 and TRBJ2-1, with TRBD1 identical over 10 bases. Germline assignment: CDR1 SGHRS and CDR2 YFSETQ. The junction had 3 bases not matched to a gene; V was cut back by 5 bases and J by 4 bases. CDR3 length: 14 residues. CDR3 sequence (DNA): TGCGCCAGCAGTCAGGACAGGGGGTACAATGAGCAGTTCTTC. Its protein product is CASSQDRGYNEQFF.

This rearrangement joins TRBV6-5 to TRBJ1-4; D gene unclear. There are 15 residues in the CDR3. CDR1 MNHEY and CDR2 SVGAGI come from the germline V gene. V dropped 5 bases and J dropped 5 bases, with 15 bases sitting between them. The CDR3 region has the DNA TGTGCCAGCAGTACCCGACGTGGAGTGAATGAAAAACTGTTTTTT. Its protein product is CASSTRRGVNEKLFF.

The chain uses TRBV5-1 and TRBJ1-4; D is unclear. The germline V gene encodes CDR1 SGHRS and CDR2 YFSETQ. The CDR3 has 14 residues. Trimming stripped 0 bases from V and 7 bases from J, with 10 bases between. CDR3 coding DNA: TGCGCCAGCAGCTTGGGCCACGGGAGTGAAAAACTGTTTTTT. Translating it yields CASSLGHGSEKLFF.

The rearrangement joins TRBV25-1 to TRBJ2-5; a possible D gene is TRBD1 (6 bases). The V and J ends lost 10 bases and 5 bases respectively, with 17 bases between them. Germline CDR1 MGHDK, CDR2 SYGVNS. The CDR3 runs to 13 residues. CDR3: CAKEDSPWETQYF. The CDR3 coding sequence is TGTGCCAAAGAGGACAGTCCATGGGAGACCCAGTACTTC.

J is TRBJ2-1 and V is TRBV5-4; possible D gene TRBD1, 6 bases. The V gene lost 0 bases and the J gene lost 4 bases, with 11 bases spanning the gap. This CDR3 has 15 residues. Germline CDR1 SGHNT, CDR2 YYREEE (reference sequence). CDR3 loop: CASSLGQGKYNEQFF. CDR3 DNA: TGTGCCAGCAGCTTGGGGCAGGGGAAATACAATGAGCAGTTCTTC. Supplemented by reference TRBV5-4 and TRBJ2-1, the full variable domain reads ETGVTQSPTHLIKTRGQQVTLRCSSQSGHNTVSWYQQALGQGPQFIFQYYREEENGRGNFPPRFSGLQFPNYSSELNVNALELDDSALYLCASSLGQGKYNEQFFGPGTRLTVL.

V gene TRBV5-1 combines with J gene TRBJ1-1; D is perhaps TRBD1 (5 bases). V lost 0 bases and J 5 bases, leaving 11 bases between the germline ends. Looked up from germline, CDR1 is SGHRS and CDR2 is YFSETQ. There are 14 residues in the CDR3. The CDR3 DNA reads as TGCGCCAGCAGCTTGGAGGGGAGGAGAACTGAAGCTTTCTTT. Its protein is CASSLEGRRTEAFF.

This chain joins TRBV28 and TRBJ1-3, with D maybe TRBD1 (6 bases). Germline V gene lookup returns CDR1 MDHEN and CDR2 SYDVKM. V was cut by 4 bases and J by 2 bases, with 9 bases left in between. This CDR3 has 14 residues. CDR3 region: CASSSTGTGNTIYF. In nucleotides, the CDR3 is TGTGCCAGCAGTTCTACAGGGACTGGAAACACCATATATTTT.

The J gene is TRBJ2-7, the V gene TRBV4-1, with 13 bases identical to TRBD2. Germline lookup yields CDR1 MGHRA and CDR2 YSYEKL. V lost 4 bases and J lost 4; bases outside the gene matches: 4. The CDR3 length is 15 residues. The chain's CDR3 is CASSPRTSGRYEQYF. DNA for the CDR3: TGCGCCAGCAGCCCGAGGACTAGCGGGAGATACGAGCAGTACTTC.

This clone was counted once. The chain uses TRBV7-3 and TRBJ2-3; TRBD1 matches 7 bases. The CDR3 has 17 residues. The germline CDR1 and CDR2 sequences are SGHTA and FQGTGA. Trimming took 2 bases from V and 1 from J; bases not matched to a gene: 9. The chain's CDR3 is CASSLSVAGTGTDTQYF. The CDR3 nucleotides are TGTGCCAGCAGCTTATCGGTAGCTGGGACAGGCACAGATACGCAGTATTTT. Combining the CDR3 with reference TRBV7-3 and TRBJ2-3 gives the whole variable domain GAGVSQTPSNKVTEKGKYVELRCDPISGHTALYWYRQSLGQGPEFLIYFQGTGAADDSGLPNDRFFAVRPEGSVSTLKIQRTERGDSAVYLCASSLSVAGTGTDTQYFGPGTRLTVL.

This clone is medium-sized in the sample. This chain connects TRBV14 to TRBJ2-7; the D gene is possibly TRBD1 (6 bases). The CDR3 is 14 residues long. Germline CDR1 SGHDN, CDR2 FVKESK. With 8 bases removed from V and 1 base from J, the gap between germline ends came to 15 bases. The CDR3 loop reads CASAARGRSYEQYF. The CDR3 nucleotides read TGTGCCAGCGCGGCCAGGGGAAGGTCCTACGAGCAGTACTTC.

The chain recombines TRBV5-4 with TRBJ1-4; the D is unclear. The CDR3 sequence is 13 residues long. Germline V lookup: CDR1 SGHNT, CDR2 YYREEE (reference sequence). V was shortened by 1 base and J by 1 base, with 2 bases between the two germline ends. Written as DNA, the CDR3 is TGTGCCAGCAGCTTGTTAACTAATGAAAAACTGTTTTTT. Amino acid sequence: CASSLLTNEKLFF.

The genes are TRBV27 and TRBJ1-5; no firm D call. There are 15 residues in the CDR3. The germline gives CDR1 MNHEY, CDR2 SMNVEV (reference sequence). V was cut by 8 bases and J by 2 bases, with 16 bases left in between. The CDR3 reads CASVPRYSRNQPQHF. The CDR3 DNA is TGTGCCAGCGTTCCGCGATACAGCCGCAATCAGCCCCAGCATTTT.

V is TRBV5-6 and J is TRBJ2-5; 9 positions match TRBD1. The end of the DNA aligns better with TRBJ2-7, so the J call may be wrong. Germline CDR1 is SGHDT and CDR2 is YYEEEE. The CDR3 spans 14 residues. This CDR3 is CASRGQGHSYEQYF. CDR3 coding DNA: TGTGCCAGCAGGGGACAGGGACACTCCTACGAGCAGTACTTC.

This chain joins TRBV5-1 and TRBJ2-1, with 7 bases aligning to TRBD2. V dropped 1 base and J dropped 3; count of bases not matched to a gene: 4. There are 15 residues in the CDR3. Germline-derived CDR1 and CDR2 are SGHRS and YFSETQ. The CDR3 loop is CASSLPGGNYNEQFF. The CDR3 DNA reads TGCGCCAGCAGCTTGCCGGGAGGAAACTACAATGAGCAGTTCTTC. Full variable domain (outside the CDR3, taken from reference TRBV5-1 and TRBJ2-1): KAGVTQTPRYLIKTRGQQVTLSCSPISGHRSVSWYQQTPGQGLQFLFEYFSETQRNKGNFPGRFSGRQFSNSRSEMNVSTLELGDSALYLCASSLPGGNYNEQFFGPGTRLTVL.

This chain links TRBV6-5 with TRBJ1-1; 7 nucleotides agree with TRBD1. The CDR3 is 14 residues long. The germline gives CDR1 MNHEY, CDR2 SVGAGI. The J segment lost 4 bases and the V segment lost 2 bases, leaving 4 bases of the junction unmatched. CDR3 in amino acids: CASSYRGQGTEAFF. In nucleotides, the CDR3 is TGTGCCAGCAGTTACAGGGGGCAGGGCACTGAAGCTTTCTTT.

V gene TRBV7-9 combines with J gene TRBJ2-2; 7 nucleotides line up with TRBD1. The germline V gene encodes CDR1 SEHNR and CDR2 FQNEAQ (reference sequence). The CDR3 has 14 residues. V lost 1 base, J lost 7 bases, and 3 bases stayed unmatched. The CDR3 region has the DNA TGTGCCAGCAGCTTAGACAGGGGTGGCGGGGAGCTGTTTTTT. Translating it yields CASSLDRGGGELFF. The whole variable domain, remainder taken from reference TRBV7-9 and TRBJ2-2, is DTGVSQNPRHKITKRGQNVTFRCDPISEHNRLYWYRQTLGQGPEFLTYFQNEAQLEKSRLLSDRFSAERPKGSFSTLEIQRTEQGDSAMYLCASSLDRGGGELFFGEGSRLTVL.